This TCR beta chain was identified in a study of Ad26.COV2.S vaccination and SARS-CoV-2 variants. Broader study findings: The placebo group had lower spike-specific TCR breadth than the vaccine recipients did. Reported post-vaccination CD8+ and CD4+ T cell responses to spike showed substantial breadth.

TCRdb's table, derived via immunoSEQ multiplex PCR, lists solely in-frame clones and lacks some. The table shows some 350,000 clones, with roughly 94% occurring only once. On this clone itself: Its antigen is unknown.

Germline lookup yields CDR1 KGHSH and CDR2 LQKENI. The CDR3 extends over 15 amino acids. The V segment lost 4 bases and the J segment 5 bases; nucleotides outside the gene matches: 5. This material consisted of peripheral blood, taken after recovery from COVID-19. The chain has TRBV18 and TRBJ2-4; 10 nucleotides align to TRBD2. The sequence was obtained from a human donor who had recovered from COVID-19. The CDR3 region has the DNA TGTGCCAGCTCACAACTAGCGGGGTTAGAAAACATTCAGTACTTC. It yields the protein CASSQLAGLENIQYF.